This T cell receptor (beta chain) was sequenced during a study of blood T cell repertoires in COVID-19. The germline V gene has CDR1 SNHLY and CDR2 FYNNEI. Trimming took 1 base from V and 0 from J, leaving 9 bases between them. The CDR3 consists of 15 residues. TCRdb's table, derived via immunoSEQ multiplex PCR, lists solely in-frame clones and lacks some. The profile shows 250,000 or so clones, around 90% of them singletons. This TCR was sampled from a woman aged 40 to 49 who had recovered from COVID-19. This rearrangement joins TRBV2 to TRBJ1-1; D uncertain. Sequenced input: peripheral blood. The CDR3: CASSEGRLMNTEAFF. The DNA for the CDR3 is TGTGCCAGCAGTGAAGGCAGACTGATGAACACTGAAGCTTTCTTT. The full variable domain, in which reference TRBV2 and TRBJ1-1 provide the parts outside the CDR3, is EPEVTQTPSHQVTQMGQEVILRCVPISNHLYFYWYRQILGQKVEFLVSFYNNEISEKSEIFDDQFSVERPDGSNFTLKIRSTKLEDSAMYFCASSEGRLMNTEAFFGQGTRLTVV.